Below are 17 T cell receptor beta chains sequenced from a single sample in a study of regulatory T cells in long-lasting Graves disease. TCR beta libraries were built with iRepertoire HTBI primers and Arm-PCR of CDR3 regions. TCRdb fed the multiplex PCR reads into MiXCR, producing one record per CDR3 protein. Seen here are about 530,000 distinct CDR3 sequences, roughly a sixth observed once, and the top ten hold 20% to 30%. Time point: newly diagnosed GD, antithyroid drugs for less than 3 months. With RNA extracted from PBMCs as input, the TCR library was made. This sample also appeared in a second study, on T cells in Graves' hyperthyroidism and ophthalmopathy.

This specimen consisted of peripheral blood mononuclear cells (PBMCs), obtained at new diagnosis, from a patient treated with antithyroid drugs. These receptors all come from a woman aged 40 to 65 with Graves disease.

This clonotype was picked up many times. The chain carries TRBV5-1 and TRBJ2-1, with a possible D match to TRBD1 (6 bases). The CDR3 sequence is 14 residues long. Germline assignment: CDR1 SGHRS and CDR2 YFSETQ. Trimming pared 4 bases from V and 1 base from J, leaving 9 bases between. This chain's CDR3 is CASSPGQSYNEQFF. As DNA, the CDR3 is TGCGCCAGCAGCCCAGGACAGTCCTACAATGAGCAGTTCTTC.

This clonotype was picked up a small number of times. The CDR3 loop reads CASSLGKGAGADTQYF. The CDR3 nucleotides are TGCGCCAGCAGCTTGGGGAAGGGGGCAGGGGCTGATACGCAGTATTTT. V is TRBV5-1 and J is TRBJ2-3, with TRBD1 matching 7 bases. This CDR3 is built from 16 residues. The trim removed 0 bases at V and 6 bases at J, leaving 10 bases unmatched. Germline CDR1 reads SGHRS; CDR2 reads YFSETQ.

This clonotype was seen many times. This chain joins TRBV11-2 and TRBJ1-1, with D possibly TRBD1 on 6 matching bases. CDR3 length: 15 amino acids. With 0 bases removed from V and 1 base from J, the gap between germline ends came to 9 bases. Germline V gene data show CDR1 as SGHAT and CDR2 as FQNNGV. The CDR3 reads CASSLDRGANTEAFF. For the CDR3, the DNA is TGTGCCAGCAGCTTAGATCGGGGGGCGAACACTGAAGCTTTCTTT.

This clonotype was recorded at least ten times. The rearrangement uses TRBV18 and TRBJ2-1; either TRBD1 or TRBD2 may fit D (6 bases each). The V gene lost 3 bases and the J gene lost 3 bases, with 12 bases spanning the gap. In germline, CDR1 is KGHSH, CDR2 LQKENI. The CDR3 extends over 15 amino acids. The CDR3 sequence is CASSPPGGLYNEQFF. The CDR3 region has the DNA TGTGCCAGCTCACCTCCCGGGGGCCTCTACAATGAGCAGTTCTTC.

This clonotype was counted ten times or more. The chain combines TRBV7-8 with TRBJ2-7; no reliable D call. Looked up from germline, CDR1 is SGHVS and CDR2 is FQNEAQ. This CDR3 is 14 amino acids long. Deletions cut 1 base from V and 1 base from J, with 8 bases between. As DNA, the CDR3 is TGTGCCAGCAGCTTAGAATGGAATTCCTACGAGCAGTACTTC. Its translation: CASSLEWNSYEQYF.

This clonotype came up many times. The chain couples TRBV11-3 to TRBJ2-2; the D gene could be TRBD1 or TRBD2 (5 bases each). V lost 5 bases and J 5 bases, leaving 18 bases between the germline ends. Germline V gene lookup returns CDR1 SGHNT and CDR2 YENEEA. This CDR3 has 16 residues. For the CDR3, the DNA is TGTGCCAGCAGCGCAATCACCGGGGCTAGAACCGGGGAGCTGTTTTTT. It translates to CASSAITGARTGELFF. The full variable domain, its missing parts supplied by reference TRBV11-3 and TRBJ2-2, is EAGVVQSPRYKIIEKKQPVAFWCNPISGHNTLYWYLQNLGQGPELLIRYENEEAVDDSQLPKDRFSAERLKGVDSTLKIQPAELGDSAVYLCASSAITGARTGELFFGEGSRLTVL.

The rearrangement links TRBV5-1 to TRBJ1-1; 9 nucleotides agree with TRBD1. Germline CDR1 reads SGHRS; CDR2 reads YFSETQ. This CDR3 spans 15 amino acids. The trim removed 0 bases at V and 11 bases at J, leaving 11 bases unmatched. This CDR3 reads CASSLGGTGQLSAFF. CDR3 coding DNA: TGCGCCAGCAGCTTGGGAGGGACAGGGCAACTTTCGGCTTTCTTT.

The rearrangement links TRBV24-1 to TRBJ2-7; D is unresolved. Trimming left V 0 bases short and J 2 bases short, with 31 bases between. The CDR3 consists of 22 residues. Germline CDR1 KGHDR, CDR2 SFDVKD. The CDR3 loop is CATSDLGYGFPKFKPSPYEQYF. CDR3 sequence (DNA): TGTGCCACCAGTGATTTGGGGTATGGTTTCCCGAAATTTAAACCGTCCCCCTACGAGCAGTACTTC.

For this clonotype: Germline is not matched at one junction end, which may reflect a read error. Here the CDR3 reads CVSSESQGQGFNEQYF. DNA for the CDR3: TGTGTCAGCAGTGAGAGTCAGGGACAGGGCTTCAACGAGCAGTACTTC. The V gene is TRBV2, the J gene TRBJ2-7, with TRBD1 matching 9 bases. The CDR3 has 16 residues. The germline V gene has CDR1 SNHLY and CDR2 FYNNEI.

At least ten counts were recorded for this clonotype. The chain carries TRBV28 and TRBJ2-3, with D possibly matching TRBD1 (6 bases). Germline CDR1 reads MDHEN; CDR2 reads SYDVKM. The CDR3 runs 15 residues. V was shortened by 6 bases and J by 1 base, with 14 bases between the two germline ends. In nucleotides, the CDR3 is TGTGCCAGCAGCCCCCCAGGGGCCGGCACAGATACGCAGTATTTT. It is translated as CASSPPGAGTDTQYF.

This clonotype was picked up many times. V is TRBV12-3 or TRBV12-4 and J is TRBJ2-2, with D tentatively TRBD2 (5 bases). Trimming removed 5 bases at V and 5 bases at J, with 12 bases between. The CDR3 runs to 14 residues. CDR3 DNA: TGTGCCAGCAGTCTCCCTAGGGAGACCGGGGAGCTGTTTTTT. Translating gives CASSLPRETGELFF.

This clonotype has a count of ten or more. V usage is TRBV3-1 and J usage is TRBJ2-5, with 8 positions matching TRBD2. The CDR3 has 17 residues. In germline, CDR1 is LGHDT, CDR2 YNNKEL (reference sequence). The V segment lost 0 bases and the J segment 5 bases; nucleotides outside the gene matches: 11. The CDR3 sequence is CASSQERVSGGMETQYF. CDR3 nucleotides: TGTGCCAGCAGCCAAGAACGCGTCAGCGGGGGCATGGAGACCCAGTACTTC.

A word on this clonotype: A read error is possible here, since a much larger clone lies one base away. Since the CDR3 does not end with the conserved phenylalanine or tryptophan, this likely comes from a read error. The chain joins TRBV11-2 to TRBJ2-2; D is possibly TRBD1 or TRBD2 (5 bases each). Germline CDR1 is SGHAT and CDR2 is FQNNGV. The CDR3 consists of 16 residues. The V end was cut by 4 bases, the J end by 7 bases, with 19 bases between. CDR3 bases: TGTGCCAGCAGCTCATTGACCGGGACCGCAGGCGGGGAGCTGTTTTTG. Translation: CASSSLTGTAGGELFL.

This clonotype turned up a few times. This CDR3 is CASSPTGTVDSQPQHF. CDR3 DNA sequence: TGTGCCAGCAGCCCCACCGGGACAGTTGACAGTCAGCCCCAGCATTTT. V usage is TRBV3-1 and J usage is TRBJ1-5; 7 bases agree with TRBD1. The V segment lost 4 bases and the J segment 6 bases; nucleotides outside the gene matches: 12. CDR3 size: 16 residues. The germline V gene encodes CDR1 LGHDT and CDR2 YNNKEL (reference sequence).

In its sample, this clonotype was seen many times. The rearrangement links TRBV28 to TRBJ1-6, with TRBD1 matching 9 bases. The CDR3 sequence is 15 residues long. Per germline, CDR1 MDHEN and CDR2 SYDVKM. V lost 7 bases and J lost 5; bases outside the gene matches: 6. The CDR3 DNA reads TGTGCCAGCACCAAGACAGGGGGAGATAATTCACCCCTCCACTTT. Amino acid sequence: CASTKTGGDNSPLHF.

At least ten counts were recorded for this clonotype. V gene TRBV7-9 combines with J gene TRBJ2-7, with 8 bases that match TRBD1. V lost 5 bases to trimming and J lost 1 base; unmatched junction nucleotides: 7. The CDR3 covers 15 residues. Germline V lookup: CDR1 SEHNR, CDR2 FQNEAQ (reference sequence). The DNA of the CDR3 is TGTGCCAGCAGCCGGACAGGGTTTAGTTCCTACGAGCAGTACTTC. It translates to CASSRTGFSSYEQYF.

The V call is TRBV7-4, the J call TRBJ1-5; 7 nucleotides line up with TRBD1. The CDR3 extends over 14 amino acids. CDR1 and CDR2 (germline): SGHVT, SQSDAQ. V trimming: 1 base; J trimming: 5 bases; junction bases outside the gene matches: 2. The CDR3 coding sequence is TGTGCCAGCAGCTTAGTGGGACAGTATCAGCCCCAGCATTTT. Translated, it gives CASSLVGQYQPQHF. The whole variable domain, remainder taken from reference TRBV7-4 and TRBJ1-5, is GAGVSQSPRYKVAKRGRDVALRCDSISGHVTLYWYRQTLGQGSEVLTYSQSDAQRDKSGRPSGRFSAERPERSVSTLKIQRTEQGDSAVYLCASSLVGQYQPQHFGDGTRLSIL.